Reported below is one T cell receptor (beta chain). Its antigen is not known. Study results and caveats: Tumor Tregs overlapped most with tumor, then blood, naive CD4+ cells.

Germline loops: CDR1 SGHVS, CDR2 FQNEAQ. The V gene lost 1 base and the J gene lost 4 bases, with 10 bases spanning the gap. This CDR3 contains 14 residues. Using its own MiXCR run on the 5' RACE reads, TCRdb lists one record per CDR3 protein. The sample holds just under 65,000 distinct CDR3 sequences, about 20% seen once. The chain carries TRBV7-8 and TRBJ1-2; tentatively, D is TRBD1 (5 bases). The sequence came from a female donor with breast cancer. Sequencing was performed on memory CD4+ T cells sorted from a lymph node. The subset is: memory CD4+ T cells, CD4+CD45RO+CD25-. CDR3 sequence (DNA): TGTGCCAGCAGCTTAGTTCAGGGACCCTATGGCTACACCTTC. It translates to CASSLVQGPYGYTF.